The clone carrying this T cell receptor (beta chain) has a single count. Its antigen is not known. TCRdb's table, derived via immunoSEQ multiplex PCR, lists solely in-frame clones and lacks some. This sample has more than 20,000 clones, with approximately 81% found just once. This specimen comes from a study of STAT5B mutations in CD4+ large granular lymphocyte leukemia. Study-wide results and caveats: Compared with healthy controls (2/35), patient top clones favored TRBV06 (8/27).

Germline lookup yields CDR1 SNHLY and CDR2 FYNNEI. The CDR3 is 15 residues long. J lost 2 bases, V lost 5 bases, and 1 base had no gene match. The sequenced sample was CD4+ T cells from blood buffy coats. The chain combines TRBV2 with TRBJ2-6; 9 bases map to TRBD1. The receptor comes from a human donor in good health. The DNA for the CDR3 is TGTGCCAGCAGTACAGGGGGCGCTGGGGCCAACGTCCTGACTTTC. This gives the protein CASSTGGAGANVLTF.